The 15 T cell receptor beta chains below all came from one sample that was sequenced in a study of blood T cell repertoires in COVID-19. The data were produced by immunoSEQ multiplex PCR, yet TCRdb's version contains in-frame clones alone and is incomplete. The sample lists approximately 360,000 clones, roughly four fifths occurring once. The sample comprised PBMCs or T cells enriched from blood (not recorded which). The receptors were sampled from a woman between 45 and 60 years old who had recovered from COVID-19.

This chain uses TRBV27 with TRBJ1-2; no definite D call. CDR1 is MNHEY, CDR2 SMNVEV, per germline (reference sequence). Trimming pared 2 bases from V and 0 bases from J, leaving 7 bases between. There are 14 residues in the CDR3. CDR3 coding DNA: TGTGCCAGCAGTTTACGGAGAGCTAACTATGGCTACACCTTC. Protein sequence: CASSLRRANYGYTF.

The V gene is TRBV7-9, the J gene TRBJ1-2, with 9 bases matching TRBD1. The CDR3 runs to 15 residues. With V trimmed by 4 bases and J by 6 bases, 9 bases remained unmatched. Germline lookup yields CDR1 SEHNR and CDR2 FQNEAQ (reference sequence). DNA for the CDR3: TGTGCCAGCAGCTCCCCGGTGGACAGGGGAGATGGCTACACCTTC. Amino acid sequence: CASSSPVDRGDGYTF.

The chain couples TRBV6-5 to TRBJ1-1, with a possible D match to TRBD1 (5 bases). Germline CDR1 MNHEY, CDR2 SVGAGI. The CDR3 runs to 13 residues. Trimming pared 7 bases from V and 1 base from J, leaving 10 bases between. The CDR3 DNA reads TGTGCCAGCACCAACAGGAGGAACACTGAAGCTTTCTTT. Translation gives CASTNRRNTEAFF.

This chain uses TRBV4-1 with TRBJ1-5, with D perhaps TRBD1 (6 bases). Looked up from germline, CDR1 is MGHRA and CDR2 is YSYEKL. This CDR3 has 14 amino acids. V was shortened by 3 bases and J by 6 bases, with 12 bases between the two germline ends. The CDR3 coding sequence is TGCGCCAGCAGCCATGGCCTGGGGGCTCAGCCCCAGCATTTT. This encodes CASSHGLGAQPQHF.

This sequence joins TRBV10-1 and TRBJ1-5; D gene uncertain. The CDR3 totals 13 residues. The germline CDR1 and CDR2 sequences are WNHNN and SYGVQD (reference sequence). The germline V and J ends were trimmed by 7 bases and 7 bases, with 14 bases remaining between them. The CDR3 loop reads CASMSLGSQPQHF. Here the CDR3 DNA reads TGCGCCAGCATGAGCTTGGGGAGCCAGCCCCAGCATTTT.

This clone showed up just a few times. The same CDR3 arises from other DNA sequences in this sample as well. This rearrangement joins TRBV7-2 to TRBJ1-2; TRBD1 might be the D (5 bases). With 1 base removed from V and 3 bases from J, the gap between germline ends came to 12 bases. Germline V CDR1 and CDR2: SGHTA, FQGNSA. The CDR3 is 15 amino acids. The CDR3 nucleotides are TGTGCCAGCAGCTTAGGGGGGGAAGTCGACTATGGCTACACCTTC. Protein sequence: CASSLGGEVDYGYTF.

The chain carries TRBV19 and TRBJ2-5, with TRBD1 identical over 9 bases. The junction had 5 bases not matched to a gene; V was cut back by 5 bases and J by 4 bases. Germline values: CDR1 LNHDA, CDR2 SQIVND (reference sequence). The CDR3 covers 14 residues. The CDR3 is CASSSQGAGETQYF. CDR3 sequence (DNA): TGTGCCAGTAGTTCACAGGGGGCCGGAGAGACCCAGTACTTC.

With respect to this clone: The junction departs from the called germline gene at one end, perhaps through a read error. The chain joins TRBV30 to TRBJ1-1, with D perhaps matching TRBD1 (5 bases). Germline CDR1 is GTSNPN and CDR2 is SVGIG (reference sequence). There are 13 residues in the CDR3. The CDR3 protein is CAWRGQQNAEAFF. The CDR3 nucleotides are TGTGCCTGGAGGGGGCAACAGAACGCTGAAGCTTTCTTT.

The chain is built from TRBV6-6 and TRBJ2-5; D may be TRBD2 (5 bases). Germline V gives CDR1 MNHNY, CDR2 SVGAGI (reference sequence). This CDR3 is built from 12 residues. The V end lost 4 bases, the J end lost 5 bases, and 8 bases lay between the germline ends. This CDR3 is CASSFGEETQYF. CDR3 DNA sequence: TGTGCCAGCAGTTTCGGGGAGGAGACCCAGTACTTC.

The CDR3 here is CASRETGDTYGSPLHF. CDR3 nucleotides: TGTGCCAGTAGGGAAACAGGGGACACTTATGGTTCACCCCTCCACTTT. This chain joins TRBV19 and TRBJ1-6; 7 bases are shared with TRBD1. Unmatched junction bases numbered 14, after V lost 6 bases and J lost 9 bases. Germline lookup yields CDR1 LNHDA and CDR2 SQIVND (reference sequence). The length of the CDR3 is 16 residues.

This clone has just one count. This rearrangement joins TRBV7-3 to TRBJ2-7; 8 bases fit TRBD1. This CDR3 has 14 residues. V was clipped by 4 bases and J by 0 bases; unmatched bases: 2. Germline V gene sequence: CDR1 SGHTA, CDR2 FQGTGA. The CDR3 sequence is CASSSQGGSYEQYF. The CDR3 bases are TGTGCCAGCAGCTCACAGGGGGGCTCCTACGAGCAGTACTTC.

The genes are TRBV6-2 or TRBV6-3 and TRBJ1-1, with 7 nucleotides matching TRBD1. CDR1 is MNHEY and CDR2 is SVGEGT in the germline V gene. This CDR3 is 16 amino acids long. Losses at the gene ends were 4 bases for V and 0 bases for J; bases not matched to a gene: 8. The CDR3, as DNA: TGTGCCAGCAGTTTCCCTCGGACAGGCCTGAACACTGAAGCTTTCTTT. This translates into CASSFPRTGLNTEAFF.

The chain couples TRBV30 to TRBJ2-1, with a tentative D call TRBD2 (7 bases). Per germline, CDR1 GTSNPN and CDR2 SVGIG (reference sequence). The V end was cut by 1 base, the J end by 6 bases, with 13 bases between. The CDR3 has 14 residues. The CDR3 reads CAWSGGGATNEQFF. The CDR3, as DNA: TGTGCCTGGAGTGGAGGGGGGGCGACCAATGAGCAGTTCTTC.

In nucleotides, the CDR3 is TGTGCCAGCAGGGCGGCAGGGGCTATGAACACTGAAGCTTTCTTT. Residues: CASRAAGAMNTEAFF. The chain is built from TRBV3-1 (or the pseudogene TRBV3-2) and TRBJ1-1, with TRBD1 as a possible D gene (6 bases). Germline V gene data show CDR1 as LGHDT and CDR2 as YNNKEL (reference sequence). The CDR3 length is 15 residues. The V and J ends lost 6 bases and 0 bases respectively, with 14 bases between them.

The CDR3 DNA reads as TGCGCCAGCAGCTTGGAAGGCCACTCAGGTGGCTACACCTTC. It yields the protein CASSLEGHSGGYTF. The J gene is TRBJ1-2, the V gene TRBV5-1; D is undetermined. Between the trimmed V and J ends, which lost 0 bases and 7 bases, there was a span of 13 bases. The CDR3 has 14 amino acids. CDR1 is SGHRS and CDR2 is YFSETQ in the germline V gene.